A single sample gave rise to the 14 T cell receptor beta chains below, sequenced in a study of neurological immune-mediated disorders. In TCRdb, the 5' RACE reads were re-called with MiXCR into one record per CDR3 protein. The data hold about 15,000 distinct CDR3 sequences, with roughly 3.2% observed a single time. Sequencing was carried out using CD8+ T cells from blood. The source of these receptors is a woman aged 40 to 49 in good health.

Ten or more counts support this clonotype. This chain links TRBV6-2 or TRBV6-3 with TRBJ2-3; 9 bases line up with TRBD2. The ends lost 2 bases at V and 8 bases at J; junction bases unmatched: 8. Per the germline V gene, CDR1 is MNHEY and CDR2 is SVGEGT. This CDR3 region has 15 residues. The CDR3: CASSYGDSGSGTQYF. For the CDR3, the DNA is TGTGCCAGCAGTTACGGGGATAGCGGGAGCGGTACGCAGTATTTT.

The table lists this clonotype with many counts. V is TRBV11-3 and J is TRBJ2-1; no definite D call. The V end lost 1 base, the J end lost 5 bases, and 9 bases lay between the germline ends. The germline V gene has CDR1 SGHNT and CDR2 YENEEA. This CDR3 comprises 14 residues. CDR3 DNA sequence: TGTGCCAGCAGCTTAGCGGGTCTGAACAATGAGCAGTTCTTC. It codes for CASSLAGLNNEQFF.

The sample holds a few counts of this clonotype. The V call is TRBV19, the J call TRBJ1-5; D is ambiguous. The germline V gene encodes CDR1 LNHDA and CDR2 SQIVND (reference sequence). There are 14 residues in the CDR3. Trimming pared 3 bases from V and 4 bases from J, leaving 10 bases between. CDR3 sequence reads: CASSIPIENQPQHF. Written as DNA, the CDR3 is TGTGCCAGTAGTATCCCCATTGAAAATCAGCCCCAGCATTTT.

This clonotype was picked up many times. V gene TRBV29-1 combines with J gene TRBJ2-4; 10 bases line up with TRBD1. Germline V CDR1 and CDR2: SQVTM, ANQGSEA. The V and J ends lost 4 bases and 5 bases, in that order; junction bases with no gene match: 2. The CDR3 has 13 amino acids. The CDR3 region has the DNA TGCAGCGTTGCAGGGACAGGGGAAAACATTCAGTACTTC. Translated: CSVAGTGENIQYF.

The table lists this clonotype with many counts. The gene calls are TRBV7-9 and TRBJ2-7; D unresolved. The CDR3 spans 12 residues. The germline gives CDR1 SEHNR, CDR2 FQNEAQ (reference sequence). V dropped 5 bases and J dropped 4 bases, with 9 bases sitting between them. The CDR3 protein is CASSGTGYEQYF. CDR3 coding DNA: TGTGCCAGCAGCGGTACCGGGTACGAGCAGTACTTC.

This clonotype appeared many times. The CDR3 nucleotides read TGTGCCAGCAGCCTTTCGACGGCTGGGGCCAACGTCCTGACTTTC. As protein: CASSLSTAGANVLTF. The rearrangement joins TRBV14 to TRBJ2-6; D unclear. Trimming took off 4 bases at V and 2 bases at J, with 9 bases between the two ends. Germline CDR1 SGHDN, CDR2 FVKESK. This CDR3 contains 15 residues. The full variable domain, rest sourced from reference TRBV14 and TRBJ2-6, is EAGVTQFPSHSVIEKGQTVTLRCDPISGHDNLYWYRRVMGKEIKFLLHFVKESKQDESGMPNNRFLAERTGGTYSTLKVQPAELEDSGVYFCASSLSTAGANVLTFGAGSRLTVL.

There are many counts of this clonotype. The rearrangement links TRBV7-9 to TRBJ2-7; D assignment may be TRBD1 or TRBD2 (6 bases each). The length of the CDR3 is 13 residues. Germline CDR1 is SEHNR and CDR2 is FQNEAQ (reference sequence). Trimming cost V 2 bases and J 6 bases, with 11 bases left between them. CDR3 residues: CASSLSQGGEQYF. CDR3 in DNA: TGTGCCAGCAGCTTATCACAGGGAGGCGAGCAGTACTTC.

This clonotype was observed many times. The V and J genes are TRBV5-6 and TRBJ2-2, with 9 bases lining up with TRBD1. Germline V gene sequence: CDR1 SGHDT, CDR2 YYEEEE. V lost 0 bases and J lost 6; bases outside the gene matches: 21. This CDR3 has 21 residues. This chain's CDR3 is CASSLVRLGTGIDISPGELFF. The CDR3 DNA reads as TGTGCCAGCAGCTTGGTACGACTCGGGACAGGGATAGATATAAGCCCCGGGGAGCTGTTTTTT. Combining the CDR3 with reference TRBV5-6 and TRBJ2-2 gives the whole variable domain DAGVTQSPTHLIKTRGQQVTLRCSPKSGHDTVSWYQQALGQGPQFIFQYYEEEERQRGNFPDRFSGHQFPNYSSELNVNALLLGDSALYLCASSLVRLGTGIDISPGELFFGEGSRLTVL.

In its sample, this clonotype was seen many times. J is TRBJ2-7 and V is TRBV2; 10 bases line up with TRBD1. V trimming: 7 bases; J trimming: 4 bases; junction bases outside the gene matches: 10. The CDR3 is 15 amino acids. Per germline, CDR1 SNHLY and CDR2 FYNNEI. DNA of the CDR3: TGTGCCAGCACTCCCGAGGGGACAGGGGTGTACGAGCAGTACTTC. Translation gives CASTPEGTGVYEQYF.

In its sample, this clonotype was seen many times. This chain connects TRBV27 to TRBJ2-1; D is uncertain. The V end was cut by 5 bases, the J end by 0 bases, with 11 bases between. CDR1 MNHEY and CDR2 SMNVEV come from the germline V gene (reference sequence). This CDR3 has 15 amino acids. The CDR3 sequence is CASSPAPRSYNEQFF. The CDR3 DNA follows: TGTGCCAGCAGTCCGGCTCCTCGCTCCTACAATGAGCAGTTCTTC.

This clonotype was found many times. The V and J genes are TRBV10-3 and TRBJ2-3, with a tentative D call TRBD2 (5 bases). V lost 7 bases, J lost 10 bases, and 24 bases lay in between. Germline lookup yields CDR1 ENHRY and CDR2 SYGVKD. The length of the CDR3 is 15 residues. CDR3 sequence reads: CAIKENGNRMVAQYF. CDR3 DNA: TGTGCCATCAAAGAGAACGGGAATAGAATGGTGGCGCAGTATTTT.

In its sample, this clonotype was seen many times. The chain links TRBV28 to TRBJ2-6; TRBD1 aligns across 10 bases. After removal of 5 bases from V and 0 bases from J, the junction contained 13 bases not matched to a gene. Per the germline V gene, CDR1 is MDHEN and CDR2 is SYDVKM. This CDR3 has 20 amino acids. The CDR3 spells CASSAETGQGVNSGANVLTF. In nucleotides, the CDR3 is TGTGCCAGCAGTGCAGAGACAGGACAGGGGGTTAACTCTGGGGCCAACGTCCTGACTTTC.

This clonotype was picked up many times. The chain combines TRBV7-6 with TRBJ1-3; 9 nucleotides line up with TRBD1. Looked up from germline, CDR1 is SGHVS and CDR2 is FNYEAQ. V gave up 5 bases and J gave up 3 bases; unmatched junction bases: 8. This CDR3 is built from 16 residues. Written as DNA, the CDR3 is TGTGCCAGCAGCACCCAGACAGGGGGTATTGGAAACACCATATATTTT. Amino acids: CASSTQTGGIGNTIYF.

At least ten counts were recorded for this clonotype. At one end the junction does not follow the germline gene, possibly because of a read error. This chain joins TRBV5-1 and TRBJ1-1; 9 bases are shared with TRBD1. Germline V gene data show CDR1 as SGHRS and CDR2 as YFSETQ. CDR3 length: 17 amino acids. The CDR3: CTSSLATFRDRDTEAFF. In DNA form, the CDR3 reads TGCACCAGCAGCTTGGCAACCTTCCGGGACAGGGACACTGAAGCTTTCTTT.